This T cell receptor beta chain came from a study of siplizumab effects on memory and regulatory T cells. Study context: Paired mixed lymphocyte reactions compared siplizumab 1 ug/mL against no drug. Whole-study results and caveats: Memory cells seemed less diverse than naive T cells, which also seemed major contributors to the alloresponse.

Repertoires were generated with immunoSEQ multiplex PCR, while TCRdb's copy carries only in-frame clones and drops some. Here the sample spans roughly 14,000 clones, approximately 49% being singletons. It was at 37°C and for 6 to 7 days that the mixed lymphocyte reaction cells were cocultured. Once responder PBMCs had been labelled with CFSE and stimulator PBMCs with Violet Dye, they were mixed 1:1. About this clone itself: What it binds is not known.

This receptor was taken from a human donor in good health; the cells came from an allogeneic mixed lymphocyte reaction. Material: CFSE-low (dividing) CD4+ T cells sorted from an allogeneic mixed lymphocyte reaction.

This CDR3 reads CASSPVRGGRTKNIQYF. The CDR3 coding sequence is TGTGCCAGCAGCCCAGTTCGAGGGGGCAGGACCAAAAACATTCAGTACTTC. The V gene is TRBV16, the J gene TRBJ2-4, with 7 bases lining up with TRBD1. The length of the CDR3 is 17 residues. CDR1 is KGHSY, CDR2 FQNENV, per germline. Germline trimming cut 4 bases from V and 2 bases from J; bases unmatched to any gene: 11.